Each of the 6 T cell receptor beta chains below was sequenced from the same sample in a study of blood T cell repertoires in COVID-19. Using immunoSEQ multiplex PCR, the repertoire was profiled, and TCRdb retains in-frame clones only, with some absent. Altogether 110,000 or so clones are present, approximately 90% being singletons, with the ten largest covering 4.6%. Specimen: peripheral blood. These receptor sequences come from a woman between 45 and 65 years old with acute or convalescent COVID-19.

The J gene is TRBJ1-2, the V gene TRBV15, with D possibly TRBD1 on 5 matching bases. Trimming stripped 7 bases from V and 2 bases from J, with 17 bases between. The CDR3 runs to 15 residues. The germline CDR1 and CDR2 sequences are LNHNV and YYDKDF (reference sequence). The CDR3 protein is CATTQLRTPNYGYTF. The CDR3 nucleotides read TGTGCCACCACCCAGTTGAGGACACCGAACTATGGCTACACCTTC.

The chain combines TRBV7-3 with TRBJ2-5; perhaps TRBD1 as D (5 bases). The V and J ends lost 5 bases and 2 bases respectively, with 15 bases between them. Looked up from germline, CDR1 is SGHTA and CDR2 is FQGTGA. The CDR3 totals 15 residues. CDR3 DNA: TGTGCCAGCAGCATCGGCTCAGGGATGCAAGAGACCCAGTACTTC. Translating gives CASSIGSGMQETQYF.

The J gene is TRBJ1-1, the V gene TRBV6-5; possible D gene TRBD1, 6 bases. CDR1 and CDR2 (germline): MNHEY, SVGAGI. This CDR3 comprises 15 residues. Trimming removed 7 bases from V and 0 bases from J, with 15 bases in between. The CDR3 nucleotides read TGTGCCAGCACTCCTCTGGACAGACTGAACACTGAAGCTTTCTTT. Translating gives CASTPLDRLNTEAFF.

This chain connects TRBV9 to TRBJ1-6, with a weak D call TRBD1 (6 bases). V was clipped by 0 bases and J by 10 bases, with 14 bases between them. Germline V lookup: CDR1 SGDLS, CDR2 YYNGEE. This CDR3 contains 15 residues. CDR3 in DNA: TGTGCCAGCAGCGTAGAAGGGGGGGCTCGGTCACCCCTCCACTTT. It specifies CASSVEGGARSPLHF.

V usage is TRBV25-1 and J usage is TRBJ2-3; D unresolved. CDR3 length: 11 residues. The germline V gene has CDR1 MGHDK and CDR2 SYGVNS. Trimming left V 6 bases short and J 3 bases short, with 4 bases between. The CDR3 reads CASSTTDTQYF. CDR3 bases: TGTGCCAGCAGCACTACAGATACGCAGTATTTT.

V usage is TRBV5-1 and J usage is TRBJ2-3; D possibly corresponds to TRBD2 (6 bases). Germline assignment: CDR1 SGHRS and CDR2 YFSETQ. V dropped 1 base and J dropped 0 bases, with 9 bases sitting between them. The CDR3 length is 15 residues. CDR3 protein: CASSLRGTSTDTQYF. The CDR3 region has the DNA TGCGCCAGCAGCTTGCGGGGGACTAGCACAGATACGCAGTATTTT.